Listed here are 28 T cell receptor beta chains from one sample, sequenced in a study of blood T cell repertoires in COVID-19. Generated by immunoSEQ multiplex PCR, the TCRdb table keeps only in-frame clones and is missing some. The sample contains about 240,000 clones, around 86% of which appear only once. What was sequenced was PBMCs or T cells enriched from blood (not recorded which). The receptors were sampled from a woman in her forties with acute COVID-19.

The chain couples TRBV4-1 to TRBJ2-1; 8 nucleotides align to TRBD2. The J segment lost 4 bases and the V segment lost 2 bases, leaving 13 bases of the junction unmatched. The germline V gene encodes CDR1 MGHRA and CDR2 YSYEKL. CDR3 length equals 18 residues. The CDR3 sequence is CASSQLQSGLGLYNEQFF. The CDR3 coding sequence is TGCGCCAGCAGCCAATTACAATCGGGACTAGGTCTATACAATGAGCAGTTCTTC.

The chain uses TRBV15 and TRBJ2-7; tentative D call: TRBD2 (5 bases). CDR3 size: 11 residues. Germline V CDR1 and CDR2: LNHNV, YYDKDF (reference sequence). V was trimmed by 9 bases and J by 7 bases, leaving 13 bases between them. CDR3 sequence reads: CATGRRSEQYF. CDR3 in DNA: TGTGCCACGGGTAGGAGGTCGGAGCAGTACTTC. Together with reference TRBV15 and TRBJ2-7, the CDR3 gives the full variable domain: DAMVIQNPRYQVTQFGKPVTLSCSQTLNHNVMYWYQQKSSQAPKLLFHYYDKDFNNEADTPDNFQSRRPNTSFCFLDIRSPGLGDTAMYLCATGRRSEQYFGPGTRLTVT.

This sequence joins TRBV12-3 or TRBV12-4 and TRBJ1-2; no definite D call. The V end lost 3 bases, the J end lost 3 bases, and 5 bases lay between the germline ends. The CDR3 length is 12 residues. The CDR3 is CASSLSDYGYTF. The CDR3 DNA reads TGTGCCAGCAGTTTGTCGGACTATGGCTACACCTTC.

The chain uses TRBV30 and TRBJ2-6; D unresolved. Between the trimmed V and J ends, which lost 5 bases and 0 bases, there was a span of 5 bases. The CDR3 contains 13 residues. Germline lookup yields CDR1 GTSNPN and CDR2 SVGIG (reference sequence). The DNA of the CDR3 is TGTGCCTGGGCAGACTCTGGGGCCAACGTCCTGACTTTC. Residues: CAWADSGANVLTF.

The sample holds a few counts of this clone. The chain is built from TRBV6-5 and TRBJ1-2; unclear D gene. In germline, CDR1 is MNHEY, CDR2 SVGAGI. This CDR3 is built from 13 residues. V shed 5 bases and J shed 8 bases, with 15 bases lying between them. CDR3 sequence reads: CASSTNPGGGYTF. In DNA, the CDR3 is TGTGCCAGCAGTACGAACCCAGGAGGGGGCTACACCTTC.

The chain has TRBV13 and TRBJ1-1; D is unclear. The germline V gene encodes CDR1 PRHDT and CDR2 FYEKMQ (reference sequence). The CDR3 totals 15 residues. V lost 1 base and J 1 base, leaving 10 bases between the germline ends. CDR3 sequence reads: CASSLAAGGNTEAFF. The CDR3 nucleotides are TGTGCCAGCAGCTTAGCCGCAGGAGGGAACACTGAAGCTTTCTTT.

V is TRBV11-3 and J is TRBJ2-7, with 10 bases identical to TRBD2. Germline V CDR1 and CDR2: SGHNT, YENEEA. Losses at the gene ends were 4 bases for V and 6 bases for J; bases not matched to a gene: 0. The CDR3 sequence is 12 residues long. The CDR3, as DNA: TGTGCCAGCAGCTCTAGCGGGAGCGAGCAGTACTTC. Translation: CASSSSGSEQYF.

The gene calls are TRBV9 and TRBJ2-7; the match to TRBD2 covers 13 bases. The CDR3 totals 17 residues. From germline, CDR1 is SGDLS and CDR2 YYNGEE. J was trimmed by 0 bases and V by 0 bases; bases with no gene match: 3. CDR3: CASSVGTSGRSSYEQYF. CDR3 in DNA: TGTGCCAGCAGCGTAGGGACTAGCGGGAGAAGCTCCTACGAGCAGTACTTC.

The chain is built from TRBV19 and TRBJ2-2, with TRBD2 identical over 7 bases. Germline CDR1 LNHDA, CDR2 SQIVND (reference sequence). This CDR3 has 15 amino acids. V shed 3 bases and J 3 bases; nucleotides not matched to a gene: 4. The CDR3 DNA sequence: TGTGCCAGTAGTATCTCTAGCGGTTACACCGGGGAGCTGTTTTTT. This translates into CASSISSGYTGELFF.

V gene TRBV11-1 combines with J gene TRBJ2-1; 7 bases are a match to TRBD2. V was clipped by 2 bases and J by 9 bases; unmatched bases: 13. Germline V gene data show CDR1 as SGHAT and CDR2 as FQDESV (reference sequence). The CDR3 consists of 16 residues. The CDR3: CASSLTSTSRNGEQFF. The CDR3 coding sequence is TGTGCCAGCAGCTTAACCTCGACTAGCCGGAACGGTGAGCAGTTCTTC.

This sequence joins TRBV19 and TRBJ1-5; D perhaps matches TRBD1 (5 bases). V was clipped by 5 bases and J by 3 bases, with 14 bases between them. Germline CDR1 is LNHDA and CDR2 is SQIVND (reference sequence). The CDR3 runs to 15 residues. CDR3 region: CASSPRAGLNQPQHF. DNA of the CDR3: TGTGCCAGTAGTCCCCGGGCAGGGCTCAATCAGCCCCAGCATTTT. Based on the CDR3 plus reference TRBV19 and TRBJ1-5, the full variable domain is DGGITQSPKYLFRKEGQNVTLSCEQNLNHDAMYWYRQDPGQGLRLIYYSQIVNDFQKGDIAEGYSVSREKKESFPLTVTSAQKNPTAFYLCASSPRAGLNQPQHFGDGTRLSIL.

This clone was recorded a few times. This chain uses TRBV5-1 with TRBJ2-7; 7 bases agree with TRBD2. In germline, CDR1 is SGHRS, CDR2 YFSETQ. V lost 7 bases to trimming and J lost 4 bases; unmatched junction nucleotides: 5. This CDR3 region has 12 residues. Here the CDR3 DNA reads TGCGCCAGCCAGAGCGGGGCTTACGAGCAGTACTTC. Its protein is CASQSGAYEQYF.

This chain links TRBV24-1 with TRBJ2-5, with D perhaps TRBD2 (5 bases). The germline V and J ends were trimmed by 8 bases and 5 bases, with 14 bases remaining between them. The length of the CDR3 is 13 residues. In germline, CDR1 is KGHDR, CDR2 SFDVKD. CDR3 DNA sequence: TGTGCCACCAATTCGGGATTTACGGAGACCCAGTACTTC. Protein product: CATNSGFTETQYF.

V gene TRBV7-9 combines with J gene TRBJ2-1; D is possibly TRBD2 (6 bases). This CDR3 region has 13 residues. Germline V gives CDR1 SEHNR, CDR2 FQNEAQ (reference sequence). The germline V and J ends were trimmed by 4 bases and 9 bases, with 13 bases remaining between them. DNA for the CDR3: TGTGCCAGCAGCTCCGGGGGTTACGGTGAGCAGTTCTTC. Protein sequence: CASSSGGYGEQFF.

In this sample, this clone turned up a few times. The chain uses TRBV7-2 and TRBJ1-5; D might be TRBD1 (5 bases). The CDR3 runs 17 residues. The germline V gene encodes CDR1 SGHTA and CDR2 FQGNSA. V dropped 2 bases and J dropped 3 bases, with 17 bases sitting between them. CDR3 loop: CASSLNGIGAINQPQHF. CDR3 nucleotide sequence: TGTGCCAGCAGCTTAAATGGGATAGGGGCGATCAATCAGCCCCAGCATTTT.

This chain uses TRBV3-1 (or the pseudogene TRBV3-2) with TRBJ2-5; D is undetermined. V was trimmed by 0 bases and J by 9 bases, leaving 14 bases between them. The CDR3 contains 14 residues. Per the germline V gene, CDR1 is LGHDT and CDR2 is YNNKEL (reference sequence). The CDR3 sequence is CASSQDGQATSQYF. The DNA of the CDR3 is TGTGCCAGCAGCCAAGATGGGCAGGCCACGTCCCAGTACTTC.

This chain connects TRBV7-8 to TRBJ2-1, with TRBD2 matching 7 bases. Trimming at V came to 5 bases and at J to 8 bases, leaving 12 bases not matched to a gene. CDR3 size: 15 residues. Germline loops: CDR1 SGHVS, CDR2 FQNEAQ. The CDR3 sequence: CASSPPAGPAYEQFF. DNA for the CDR3: TGTGCCAGCAGCCCACCAGCGGGGCCTGCCTATGAGCAGTTCTTC.

The CDR3 here is CAISGGRASYNEQFF. In nucleotides, the CDR3 is TGTGCCATCAGTGGCGGGAGGGCCTCCTACAATGAGCAGTTCTTC. The chain couples TRBV10-3 to TRBJ2-1; 9 bases line up with TRBD2. The germline CDR1 and CDR2 sequences are ENHRY and SYGVKD. The CDR3 contains 15 residues. V shed 4 bases and J 0 bases; nucleotides not matched to a gene: 1.

The chain links TRBV6-2 or TRBV6-3 to TRBJ2-5, with 7 bases matching TRBD2. The CDR3 has 14 amino acids. V lost 6 bases and J lost 5; bases outside the gene matches: 9. CDR1 is MNHEY and CDR2 is SVGEGT in the germline V gene. CDR3 sequence (DNA): TGTGCCAGCAGCCTCACTGCGGGAGTGGAGACCCAGTACTTC. Its translation is CASSLTAGVETQYF.

This clone appeared once. The genes are TRBV19 and TRBJ2-3; D is perhaps TRBD2 (6 bases). The CDR3 sequence is 15 residues long. Trimming removed 5 bases at V and 0 bases at J, with 12 bases between. The germline V gene has CDR1 LNHDA and CDR2 SQIVND (reference sequence). Here the CDR3 reads CASSPLATSTDTQYF. The CDR3 DNA follows: TGTGCCAGTAGTCCCCTAGCGACTAGCACAGATACGCAGTATTTT.

The chain joins TRBV9 to TRBJ2-7; TRBD2 agrees at 10 bases. This CDR3 has 15 amino acids. J was trimmed by 6 bases and V by 0 bases; bases with no gene match: 6. Germline V gene sequence: CDR1 SGDLS, CDR2 YYNGEE. In DNA, the CDR3 is TGTGCCAGCAGCGTAGTGGCTAGCGGGAGTAGCGAGCAGTACTTC. It is translated as CASSVVASGSSEQYF.

Concerning this clone: Compared with germline, one end of the junction differs, possibly owing to a read error. The CDR3 nucleotides are TGCGCCAGCAGCCCCGGGACTAGCGGGGGCACCTTC. Amino acids: CASSPGTSGGTF. This rearrangement joins TRBV5-1 to TRBJ2-7, with TRBD2 matching over 14 bases. The length of the CDR3 is 12 residues. Germline assignment: CDR1 SGHRS and CDR2 YFSETQ.

The chain recombines TRBV7-9 with TRBJ1-2, with TRBD1 identical over 9 bases. The CDR3 is 15 amino acids. V lost 2 bases and J lost 4; bases outside the gene matches: 5. In germline, CDR1 is SEHNR, CDR2 FQNEAQ (reference sequence). CDR3 sequence (DNA): TGTGCCAGCAGCTTAAGTGGGACAGGGAGCTATGGCTACACCTTC. This codes for CASSLSGTGSYGYTF.

The chain has TRBV5-1 and TRBJ2-7; 8 nucleotides align to TRBD2. With V trimmed by 4 bases and J by 3 bases, 3 bases remained unmatched. CDR3 length: 13 amino acids. Per germline, CDR1 SGHRS and CDR2 YFSETQ. The CDR3 nucleotides are TGCGCCAGCAGCGCGGGACTAGTCTACGAGCAGTACTTC. It specifies CASSAGLVYEQYF.

The V call is TRBV9, the J call TRBJ1-1; a possible D gene is TRBD1 (6 bases). V was shortened by 0 bases and J by 2 bases, with 11 bases between the two germline ends. The length of the CDR3 is 15 residues. The germline V gene has CDR1 SGDLS and CDR2 YYNGEE. CDR3 in DNA: TGTGCCAGCAGCGTAGCCAGGGGCGGCAACACTGAAGCTTTCTTT. It codes for CASSVARGGNTEAFF.

The chain combines TRBV4-1 with TRBJ2-5, with TRBD2 matching over 9 bases. The CDR3 has 16 amino acids. Trimming removed 0 bases from V and 6 bases from J; junction bases left unmatched: 8. Germline V CDR1 and CDR2: MGHRA, YSYEKL. The CDR3 region is CASSQEPPSGTKTQYF. DNA of the CDR3: TGCGCCAGCAGCCAAGAGCCACCTAGCGGGACTAAGACCCAGTACTTC.

The chain carries TRBV30 and TRBJ1-1; 10 nucleotides agree with TRBD1. V lost 0 bases and J lost 4; bases outside the gene matches: 11. The CDR3 spans 17 residues. Germline loops: CDR1 GTSNPN, CDR2 SVGIG (reference sequence). The chain's CDR3 is CAWSVSPGGQGLTEAFF. The CDR3 DNA reads as TGTGCCTGGAGTGTCAGTCCGGGGGGACAGGGGCTCACTGAAGCTTTCTTT.

The chain uses TRBV2 and TRBJ2-5, with D possibly being TRBD1 (5 bases). Germline V gives CDR1 SNHLY, CDR2 FYNNEI. V lost 0 bases to trimming and J lost 7 bases, with 9 bases between them. The CDR3 covers 13 residues. The CDR3 nucleotides read TGTGCCAGCAGTGAAGCGCAGGGTGGGACCCAGTACTTC. Protein: CASSEAQGGTQYF.